This passage covers 10 T cell receptor beta chains from one sample sequenced in a study of graft-versus-host responses after intestinal transplantation. The antigens these receptors bind are not known. Here immunoSEQ multiplex PCR was the method, and the copy in TCRdb shows in-frame clones only, minus some. The sample includes about 93,000 clones, approximately 92% of them seen just once. Sample: unstimulated CD8+ T cells sorted from spleen or lymph node cells, taken before intestinal transplant. These receptors were obtained from a human donor who received an intestinal transplant.

The chain combines TRBV5-1 with TRBJ2-1; 10 bases are shared with TRBD2. Germline values: CDR1 SGHRS, CDR2 YFSETQ. The CDR3 covers 14 residues. The V gene end was trimmed by 0 bases and the J gene end by 8 bases; junction bases not matched to a gene: 2. In DNA, the CDR3 is TGCGCCAGCAGCTTGGCTAGCGGGGGCGATGAGCAGTTCTTC. It codes for CASSLASGGDEQFF.

The chain couples TRBV7-2 to TRBJ2-7, with D uncertain. Germline lookup yields CDR1 SGHTA and CDR2 FQGNSA. The CDR3 extends over 11 amino acids. Trimming took 4 bases from V and 6 from J, leaving 7 bases between them. Written as DNA, the CDR3 is TGTGCCAGCAGCTGGGCAGCCGAGCAGTACTTC. This translates into CASSWAAEQYF.

The chain carries TRBV19 and TRBJ1-2; 7 bases fit TRBD1. Germline lookup yields CDR1 LNHDA and CDR2 SQIVND (reference sequence). V shed 1 base and J 6 bases; nucleotides not matched to a gene: 2. This CDR3 is 13 amino acids long. The CDR3 nucleotides are TGTGCCAGTAGTATAGGACAGGGCGATGGCTACACCTTC. Amino acids: CASSIGQGDGYTF.

Written as DNA, the CDR3 is TGTGCCAGCAGCGTAGTGGCGGGGGGGATCGACGAGCAGTACTTC. Protein: CASSVVAGGIDEQYF. This chain uses TRBV9 with TRBJ2-7, with 9 nucleotides matching TRBD2. CDR1 and CDR2 from the germline V gene are SGDLS and YYNGEE. V was pared by 0 bases and J by 5 bases, with 6 bases of the junction left unmatched. The CDR3 has 15 residues.

J is TRBJ1-6 and V is TRBV5-6, with D possibly matching TRBD1 (5 bases). The CDR3 totals 15 residues. Germline-derived CDR1 and CDR2 are SGHDT and YYEEEE. Trimming took 0 bases from V and 5 from J, leaving 9 bases between them. The CDR3 DNA reads TGTGCCAGCAGCTTGGTTGCCAGGGATAATTCACCCCTCCACTTT. Translated: CASSLVARDNSPLHF.

The chain couples TRBV5-8 to TRBJ2-1; D gene unclear. V was shortened by 6 bases and J by 8 bases, with 9 bases between the two germline ends. The CDR3 totals 11 residues. Germline V CDR1 and CDR2: SGHTS, YDEGEE. The CDR3 nucleotides are TGTGCCAGCACCCTTGGGCATGAGCAGTTCTTC. This codes for CASTLGHEQFF.

The rearrangement joins TRBV27 to TRBJ1-1; possible D gene TRBD1, 5 bases. This CDR3 contains 15 residues. Trimming pared 6 bases from V and 5 bases from J, leaving 19 bases between. Germline V gene lookup returns CDR1 MNHEY and CDR2 SMNVEV (reference sequence). CDR3 residues: CASRGLGLTGTEAFF. CDR3 bases: TGTGCCAGCAGGGGCTTGGGACTCACGGGGACTGAAGCTTTCTTT.

This clone was found once. The chain couples TRBV13 to TRBJ2-7; D not resolved. Per the germline V gene, CDR1 is PRHDT and CDR2 is FYEKMQ (reference sequence). The V gene lost 0 bases and the J gene lost 4 bases, with 4 bases spanning the gap. The CDR3 totals 12 residues. CDR3 in amino acids: CASSLGQYEQYF. CDR3 nucleotides: TGTGCCAGCAGCTTAGGCCAGTACGAGCAGTACTTC. Supplemented by reference TRBV13 and TRBJ2-7, the full variable domain reads AAGVIQSPRHLIKEKRETATLKCYPIPRHDTVYWYQQGPGQDPQFLISFYEKMQSDKGSIPDRFSAQQFSDYHSELNMSSLELGDSALYFCASSLGQYEQYFGPGTRLTVT.

This clone was seen a few times. The chain uses TRBV28 and TRBJ2-7; D gene uncertain. V lost 7 bases and J 2 bases, leaving 12 bases between the germline ends. CDR1 is MDHEN and CDR2 is SYDVKM in the germline V gene. There are 13 residues in the CDR3. The CDR3 loop is CASTFSSPYEQYF. As DNA, the CDR3 is TGTGCCAGCACCTTTTCCTCCCCCTACGAGCAGTACTTC.

The genes are TRBV9 and TRBJ2-1; D not resolved. Germline V gene lookup returns CDR1 SGDLS and CDR2 YYNGEE. Trimming shortened V by 0 bases and J by 4 bases, and 11 bases separated the two germline ends. The CDR3 spans 15 residues. Here the CDR3 reads CASSVAMVSYNEQFF. Here the CDR3 DNA reads TGTGCCAGCAGCGTAGCTATGGTTTCGTACAATGAGCAGTTCTTC.